Shown below are 28 T cell receptor beta chains from a single sample sequenced in a study of blood T cell repertoires in COVID-19. This table comes from immunoSEQ multiplex PCR, and its TCRdb copy is limited to in-frame clones, with some not included. The sample holds some 240,000 clones; roughly 82% are singletons and the top ten take about 1.4%. Material: peripheral blood. The receptors originated from a woman in her thirties or forties who had recovered from COVID-19.

This clone was observed a single time. The chain joins TRBV21-1 to TRBJ1-3; the table calls TRBD1, which could not be checked here. TRBV21-1 represents a pseudogene. The CDR3 runs 18 residues. The CDR3 loop is CASGYYPGQGASGNTIYF. The CDR3 nucleotides read TGTGCCAGCGGATATTATCCGGGACAGGGGGCTTCTGGAAACACCATATATTTT.

The chain recombines TRBV6-6 with TRBJ1-5; D perhaps matches TRBD1 (5 bases). The CDR3 is 15 residues long. V was clipped by 2 bases and J by 5 bases, with 13 bases between them. The germline V gene encodes CDR1 MNHNY and CDR2 SVGAGI (reference sequence). CDR3 DNA: TGTGCCAGCAGTTACCGAGACAGTATTGATCAGCCCCAGCATTTT. Amino acids: CASSYRDSIDQPQHF.

This clone turned up a few times. The CDR3 protein is CASSPPPRTGGNQPQHF. CDR3 coding DNA: TGTGCCAGCAGTCCACCCCCAAGGACAGGGGGTAATCAGCCCCAGCATTTT. The rearrangement links TRBV28 to TRBJ1-5; 10 bases align to TRBD1. Unmatched junction bases numbered 11, after V lost 5 bases and J lost 4 bases. Germline V gene lookup returns CDR1 MDHEN and CDR2 SYDVKM. The CDR3 is 17 residues long.

The genes are TRBV7-9 and TRBJ1-3, with D uncertain. The CDR3 has 13 amino acids. Germline V lookup: CDR1 SEHNR, CDR2 FQNEAQ (reference sequence). V lost 1 base and J lost 9, with 10 bases in between. The CDR3 nucleotides read TGTGCCAGCAGCTTAGGCGGGATCACCACCATATATTTT. This translates into CASSLGGITTIYF. The full variable domain, in which reference TRBV7-9 and TRBJ1-3 provide the parts outside the CDR3, is DTGVSQNPRHKITKRGQNVTFRCDPISEHNRLYWYRQTLGQGPEFLTYFQNEAQLEKSRLLSDRFSAERPKGSFSTLEIQRTEQGDSAMYLCASSLGGITTIYFGEGSWLTVV.

The chain employs TRBV11-2 and TRBJ2-7; 13 bases are a match to TRBD2. The germline gives CDR1 SGHAT, CDR2 FQNNGV. J lost 2 bases, V lost 3 bases, and 1 base had no gene match. The CDR3 contains 15 residues. The DNA of the CDR3 is TGTGCCAGCAGCTTCGGGACTAGCGGGACCTACGAGCAGTACTTC. It translates to CASSFGTSGTYEQYF.

The chain employs TRBV19 and TRBJ2-3, with a possible D match to TRBD2 (5 bases). There are 15 residues in the CDR3. Germline CDR1 reads LNHDA; CDR2 reads SQIVND (reference sequence). Between the trimmed V and J ends, which lost 2 bases and 2 bases, there was a span of 11 bases. This chain's CDR3 is CASSIMGGPTDTQYF. The CDR3 region has the DNA TGTGCCAGTAGTATAATGGGCGGGCCCACAGATACGCAGTATTTT.

Only a few counts were recorded for this clone. The V call is TRBV5-4, the J call TRBJ2-5, with 10 bases aligning to TRBD1. The J segment lost 2 bases and the V segment lost 4 bases, leaving 5 bases of the junction unmatched. The length of the CDR3 is 15 residues. The germline gives CDR1 SGHNT, CDR2 YYREEE (reference sequence). CDR3 protein: CASSGRDRGQETQYF. CDR3 nucleotides: TGTGCCAGCAGCGGCCGGGACAGGGGACAAGAGACCCAGTACTTC.

This sequence joins TRBV7-2 and TRBJ2-5; D gene ambiguous. This CDR3 region has 13 residues. V lost 5 bases and J 4 bases, leaving 11 bases between the germline ends. Germline assignment: CDR1 SGHTA and CDR2 FQGNSA. In DNA form, the CDR3 reads TGTGCCAGCAGCACCGACCGCGGAGAGACCCAGTACTTC. Translated, it gives CASSTDRGETQYF.

The V gene is TRBV4-3, the J gene TRBJ1-6; D uncertain. In germline, CDR1 is LGHNA, CDR2 YSLEER. Trimming took 0 bases from V and 10 from J, leaving 13 bases between them. This CDR3 contains 15 residues. The CDR3 DNA is TGCGCCAGCAGCCAAGATAGTGGGGAGGACTCACCCCTCCACTTT. Translation: CASSQDSGEDSPLHF.

In this sample, this clone turned up once. This chain uses TRBV9 with TRBJ2-2, with D possibly TRBD2 on 6 matching bases. This CDR3 is 17 amino acids long. Germline V gene sequence: CDR1 SGDLS, CDR2 YYNGEE. The germline V and J ends were trimmed by 0 bases and 1 base, with 13 bases remaining between them. CDR3 DNA: TGTGCCAGCAGCGTAGGTATTAGCGGCGAGAACACCGGGGAGCTGTTTTTT. This encodes CASSVGISGENTGELFF.

J is TRBJ1-6 and V is TRBV6-5, with no clear D. V gave up 6 bases and J gave up 9 bases, with 18 bases separating them. This CDR3 is built from 15 residues. The germline CDR1 and CDR2 sequences are MNHEY and SVGAGI. The CDR3 spells CASRQNRERGSPLHF. In DNA, the CDR3 is TGTGCCAGCAGACAAAACCGGGAGCGCGGTTCACCCCTCCACTTT.

The chain uses TRBV15 and TRBJ2-3; the D gene is possibly TRBD2 (6 bases). From germline, CDR1 is LNHNV and CDR2 YYDKDF (reference sequence). This CDR3 region has 15 residues. Trimming took off 0 bases at V and 6 bases at J, with 13 bases between the two ends. CDR3 sequence (DNA): TGTGCCACCAGCAGAGATACGACTAGACCGGATACGCAGTATTTT. This encodes CATSRDTTRPDTQYF.

V gene TRBV2 combines with J gene TRBJ2-5; 9 bases map to TRBD2. Trimming at V came to 2 bases and at J to 5 bases, leaving 6 bases not matched to a gene. Germline-derived CDR1 and CDR2 are SNHLY and FYNNEI. This CDR3 comprises 15 residues. CDR3 amino acids: CASSENGAGGETQYF. The DNA of the CDR3 is TGTGCCAGCAGTGAAAACGGCGCGGGGGGGGAGACCCAGTACTTC.

The chain carries TRBV30 and TRBJ2-3, with 7 bases that match TRBD2. CDR3 length: 16 residues. The V gene end was trimmed by 2 bases and the J gene end by 1 base; junction bases not matched to a gene: 9. Germline V gene lookup returns CDR1 GTSNPN and CDR2 SVGIG (reference sequence). Written as DNA, the CDR3 is TGTGCCTGGAGTAGACGGGGAAGCGGGGGCACAGATACGCAGTATTTT. Amino acids: CAWSRRGSGGTDTQYF.

This chain links TRBV18 with TRBJ1-4; weak D call: TRBD1 (6 bases). The CDR3 spans 15 residues. CDR1 is KGHSH, CDR2 LQKENI, per germline. The V end lost 0 bases, the J end lost 3 bases, and 8 bases lay between the germline ends. CDR3 nucleotides: TGTGCCAGCTCACCACCTCCAGGGGCTAATGAAAAACTGTTTTTT. Protein: CASSPPPGANEKLFF.

The gene calls are TRBV7-2 and TRBJ2-1; 9 nucleotides agree with TRBD2. The V and J ends lost 2 bases and 6 bases, in that order; junction bases with no gene match: 8. The CDR3 runs to 16 residues. Germline values: CDR1 SGHTA, CDR2 FQGNSA. CDR3 protein: CASSLSASGARNEQFF. The CDR3 nucleotides read TGTGCCAGCAGCTTATCGGCTAGCGGGGCTCGCAATGAGCAGTTCTTC.

The genes are TRBV5-1 and TRBJ2-2; 7 positions match TRBD1. The V and J ends lost 7 bases and 0 bases, in that order; junction bases with no gene match: 3. CDR1 is SGHRS and CDR2 is YFSETQ in the germline V gene. This CDR3 comprises 14 residues. This chain's CDR3 is CASRDSSNTGELFF. CDR3 coding DNA: TGCGCCAGCCGGGACAGCTCGAACACCGGGGAGCTGTTTTTT.

The V and J genes are TRBV6-5 and TRBJ1-4, with 9 bases fitting TRBD1. This CDR3 contains 14 residues. Germline trimming cut 6 bases from V and 8 bases from J; bases unmatched to any gene: 7. Germline loops: CDR1 MNHEY, CDR2 SVGAGI. This chain's CDR3 is CASSPTGGREKLFF. The CDR3 DNA reads as TGTGCCAGCAGCCCGACAGGGGGTCGGGAAAAACTGTTTTTT.

This clone showed up just a few times. CDR3 nucleotides: TGTGCCAGCAACGTCAGAGGTTCACCCCTCCACTTT. Translation: CASNVRGSPLHF. The chain joins TRBV9 to TRBJ1-6; D is unresolved. CDR1 and CDR2 (germline): SGDLS, YYNGEE. V was cut by 6 bases and J by 9 bases, with 10 bases left in between. The CDR3 is 12 amino acids.

The rearrangement joins TRBV11-1 to TRBJ2-1, with 11 bases identical to TRBD2. V dropped 2 bases and J dropped 7; count of bases not matched to a gene: 7. In germline, CDR1 is SGHAT, CDR2 FQDESV (reference sequence). The CDR3 totals 16 residues. The CDR3 coding sequence is TGTGCCAGCAGCTTAAGAAGGGTAGCGGGGGGGAATGAGCAGTTCTTC. The encoded protein is CASSLRRVAGGNEQFF.

Comment on this clone: This specimen includes other DNA sequences encoding the same CDR3. The chain combines TRBV6-5 with TRBJ2-2; no reliable D call. The ends were cut back, 5 bases at V and 5 bases at J, with 3 bases in the middle. This CDR3 contains 11 residues. The germline V gene has CDR1 MNHEY and CDR2 SVGAGI. This CDR3 reads CASSRTGELFF. The DNA of the CDR3 is TGTGCCAGCAGTCGGACCGGGGAGCTGTTTTTT.

V gene TRBV4-3 combines with J gene TRBJ2-1; 15 bases are a match to TRBD2. Germline CDR1 reads LGHNA; CDR2 reads YSLEER. V trimming: 1 base; J trimming: 7 bases; junction bases outside the gene matches: 2. The CDR3 runs 16 residues. CDR3 in DNA: TGCGCCAGCAGCCAAGGGACTAGCGGGGGGGAAAATGAGCAGTTCTTC. Translation: CASSQGTSGGENEQFF.

This clone was detected a few times. CDR3 nucleotide sequence: TGTGCCAGCAGTTTATCCCAGACAGGGTGGGACTATGGCTACACCTTC. It codes for CASSLSQTGWDYGYTF. The V call is TRBV28, the J call TRBJ1-2, with TRBD1 identical over 7 bases. Germline V lookup: CDR1 MDHEN, CDR2 SYDVKM. This CDR3 has 16 residues. The ends lost 1 base at V and 3 bases at J; junction bases unmatched: 8.

This clone was seen just once. The gene calls are TRBV19 and TRBJ1-1; the match to TRBD1 covers 7 bases. Trimming took 3 bases from V and 7 from J; bases not matched to a gene: 5. CDR3 length: 13 amino acids. Germline CDR1 is LNHDA and CDR2 is SQIVND (reference sequence). The chain's CDR3 is CASSIVGDSEAFF. Here the CDR3 DNA reads TGTGCCAGTAGTATTGTGGGGGACAGTGAAGCTTTCTTT.

This chain joins TRBV7-2 and TRBJ2-1; 8 bases align to TRBD1. Trimming removed 2 bases from V and 6 bases from J; junction bases left unmatched: 6. The germline gives CDR1 SGHTA, CDR2 FQGNSA. CDR3 length: 15 amino acids. CDR3 nucleotide sequence: TGTGCCAGCAGCTTACAGGGGGCGCCTGTCAATGAGCAGTTCTTC. Its protein is CASSLQGAPVNEQFF.

This clone was detected once. The chain carries TRBV7-2 and TRBJ1-5, with D hard to call. V dropped 5 bases and J dropped 0 bases, with 23 bases sitting between them. The germline V gene has CDR1 SGHTA and CDR2 FQGNSA. The CDR3 consists of 19 residues. This CDR3 is CASSASRGWEGYSNQPQHF. CDR3 sequence (DNA): TGTGCCAGCAGCGCCTCCCGAGGGTGGGAGGGCTATAGCAATCAGCCCCAGCATTTT.

This chain links TRBV11-3 with TRBJ2-4; 8 nucleotides agree with TRBD2. Per the germline V gene, CDR1 is SGHNT and CDR2 is YENEEA. After removal of 0 bases from V and 4 bases from J, the junction contained 5 bases not matched to a gene. The CDR3 totals 16 residues. The CDR3 loop is CASSLDPGGIKNIQYF. The CDR3 DNA reads TGTGCCAGCAGCTTAGATCCGGGGGGGATAAAAAACATTCAGTACTTC.

The chain carries TRBV20-1 and TRBJ1-2, with D unclear. The germline V gene has CDR1 DFQATT and CDR2 SNEGSKA (reference sequence). V dropped 3 bases and J dropped 4 bases, with 12 bases sitting between them. The CDR3 contains 13 residues. In DNA form, the CDR3 reads TGCAGTGCTAGTCAGGTTTCGGTCTATGGCTACACCTTC. Amino acids: CSASQVSVYGYTF.